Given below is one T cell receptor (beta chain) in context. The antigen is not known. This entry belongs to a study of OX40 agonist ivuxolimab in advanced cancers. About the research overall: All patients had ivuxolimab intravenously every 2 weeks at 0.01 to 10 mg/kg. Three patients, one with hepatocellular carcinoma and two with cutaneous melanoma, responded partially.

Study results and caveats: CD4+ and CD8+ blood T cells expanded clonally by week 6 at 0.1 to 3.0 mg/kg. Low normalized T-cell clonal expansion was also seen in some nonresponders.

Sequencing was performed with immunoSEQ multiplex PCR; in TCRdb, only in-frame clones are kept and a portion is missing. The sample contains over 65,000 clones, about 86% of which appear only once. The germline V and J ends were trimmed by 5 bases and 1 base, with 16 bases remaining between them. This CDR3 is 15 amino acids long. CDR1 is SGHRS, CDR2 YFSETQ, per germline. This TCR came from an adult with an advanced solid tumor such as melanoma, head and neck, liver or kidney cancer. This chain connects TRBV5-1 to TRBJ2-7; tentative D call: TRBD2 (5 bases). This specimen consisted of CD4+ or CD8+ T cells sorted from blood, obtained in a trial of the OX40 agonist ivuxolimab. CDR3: CASRPNSATSYEQYF. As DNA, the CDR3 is TGCGCCAGCAGGCCTAATAGCGCCACGTCCTACGAGCAGTACTTC.